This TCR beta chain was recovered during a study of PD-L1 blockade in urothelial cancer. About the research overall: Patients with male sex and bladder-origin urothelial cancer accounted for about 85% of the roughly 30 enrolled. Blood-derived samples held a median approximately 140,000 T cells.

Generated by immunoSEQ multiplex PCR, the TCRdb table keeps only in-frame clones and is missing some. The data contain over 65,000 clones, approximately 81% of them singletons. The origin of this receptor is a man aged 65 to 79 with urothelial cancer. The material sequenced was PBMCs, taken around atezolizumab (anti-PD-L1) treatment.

The chain's CDR3 is CASSQEPGLADSYNEQFF. CDR3 sequence (DNA): TGCGCCAGCAGCCAAGAACCGGGACTAGCGGACTCCTACAATGAGCAGTTCTTC. The chain is built from TRBV4-1 and TRBJ2-1; the match to TRBD2 covers 11 bases. CDR1 is MGHRA and CDR2 is YSYEKL in the germline V gene. CDR3 length: 18 amino acids. Losses at the gene ends were 0 bases for V and 0 bases for J; bases not matched to a gene: 4.